A selection of T cell receptor beta chains follows, all from one sample in a study of PD-1 blockade in classical Hodgkin lymphoma. TCRdb's copy holds only in-frame clones and misses some; the assay was immunoSEQ multiplex PCR. The sample yields about 14,000 clones, around three quarters seen once. Sequenced material: peripheral blood mononuclear cells (PBMCs), taken at baseline. These receptors all come from a human donor with classical Hodgkin lymphoma. CDR3s include the opening cysteine and the closing phenylalanine or tryptophan. D genes are given only for firm matches.

V	D	J	CDR3
TRBV7-2	NA	TRBJ1-3	CASSLADGNTIYF
TRBV7-9	NA	TRBJ2-7	CASSLGGRGQKTYEQYF
TRBV18	NA	TRBJ1-2	CASSPPSGVGGYTF
TRBV7-9	NA	TRBJ1-2	CASSSRDIGFGYTF
TRBV10-3	NA	TRBJ2-1	CAISEGGPEFF
TRBV18	NA	TRBJ2-7	CASSPWAQAPLIQYF
TRBV29-1	TRBD1	TRBJ2-7	CSAVGQVYEQYF
TRBV7-8	NA	TRBJ2-7	CASSLGRAGALGYEQYF
TRBV10-3	NA	TRBJ1-2	CAIGRGPGNGYTF
TRBV5-5	TRBD1	TRBJ1-1	CASSSRGDLATEAFF
TRBV27	NA	TRBJ2-1	CASSPGQLAYDEQFF
TRBV6-5	NA	TRBJ1-1	CAIGRGTEAFF
TRBV15	NA	TRBJ2-7	CATSVRELYEQYF
TRBV5-1	NA	TRBJ1-1	CASKGGPENTEAFF
TRBV5-1	TRBD2	TRBJ2-3	CASSLAERGGVDTQYF
TRBV28	NA	TRBJ1-3	CASSPLLLSGNTIYF
TRBV10-3	TRBD2	TRBJ2-1	CAISESPGTSGPTFNYNEQFF
TRBV9	TRBD1	TRBJ1-5	CASSAGQGLGNQPQHF
TRBV11-2	TRBD1	TRBJ1-2	CASRIPGQALSNYGYTF
TRBV5-1	NA	TRBJ1-2	CASSEGANYGYTF
TRBV5-1	NA	TRBJ1-1	CASSLVPVNTEAFF
TRBV6-5	NA	TRBJ1-1	CASSYSGLTFF